The TCR beta chain described here comes from a study of high-grade serous ovarian cancer treatment subgroups. Generated by immunoSEQ multiplex PCR, the TCRdb table keeps only in-frame clones and is missing some. The sample holds 3,000 or so clones; almost 65% are singletons and the top ten take approximately 9.8%. Tumor tissue was taken before any definitive surgery or chemotherapy was given. Notes on the study in general: Different patients shared almost no repertoire; same-patient tumors shared roughly 0.11 to 0.8. Bulk tumor TCR sequencing gave no spatial information.

As for this clone: Its antigen is unidentified.

Germline V gene lookup returns CDR1 PRHDT and CDR2 FYEKMQ (reference sequence). The CDR3 consists of 14 residues. Trimming pared 2 bases from V and 4 bases from J, leaving 9 bases between. Sequenced sample: tumor tissue. J is TRBJ1-3 and V is TRBV13; a weak D match, TRBD1 (5 bases). The clonotype was recovered from a human donor with high-grade serous ovarian cancer. The CDR3 DNA is TGTGCCAGCAGCTTAACCGGGGGGGGAAACACCATATATTTT. Its protein is CASSLTGGGNTIYF. The full variable domain, in which reference TRBV13 and TRBJ1-3 provide the parts outside the CDR3, is AAGVIQSPRHLIKEKRETATLKCYPIPRHDTVYWYQQGPGQDPQFLISFYEKMQSDKGSIPDRFSAQQFSDYHSELNMSSLELGDSALYFCASSLTGGGNTIYFGEGSWLTVV.